This TCR beta chain was retrieved from a study of post-analysis software for immune sequencing data. On the study more broadly: Clinical courses comprised relapsing-remitting, secondary progressive and progressive-relapsing multiple sclerosis. General observations from the study: Versus controls, multiple sclerosis patients showed significantly lower diversity (normalized Chao1). Roughly 5 TRBV segments (TRBV5-6, TRBV5-1 and TRBV20-1 among them) occurred more frequently in patients than in controls.

Unique molecular identifiers tagged the TCR beta cDNA libraries. Via MiXCR, TCRdb re-called the PCR reads, giving one row per CDR3 protein. Of some 700,000 distinct CDR3 sequences listed, roughly three fifths are singletons. V lost 5 bases to trimming and J lost 6 bases, with 10 bases between them. The CDR3 spans 12 residues. Germline CDR1 SGHTA, CDR2 FQGNSA. In regard to this clonotype: The antigen remains unidentified.

The gene calls are TRBV7-2 and TRBJ1-1, with D maybe TRBD1 (6 bases). Sequencing was done on a sample of blood. The clonotype was recovered from a girl between 2 and 10 years old with multiple sclerosis. The CDR3 DNA is TGTGCCAGCAGCCAAGACAGGCCTGAAGCTTTCTTT. This translates into CASSQDRPEAFF.